This T cell receptor beta chain was found in a study of identifying expanded T cells in peripheral blood. Points on this clone: Its antigen is unidentified.

Findings of the study overall: Two-week clone count variance significantly increased as total template count grew.

Sequencing was performed with immunoSEQ multiplex PCR; in TCRdb, only in-frame clones are kept and a portion is missing. The sample has around 120,000 clones; around 89% are singletons. The CDR3 has 13 amino acids. With V trimmed by 5 bases and J by 3 bases, 3 bases remained unmatched. Germline CDR1 and CDR2: SGHNT and YENEEA. V and J are TRBV11-3 and TRBJ1-1, with 7 positions matching TRBD1. The sequenced sample was blood. The receptor was derived from a person between 18 and 75 years old in good health. In DNA, the CDR3 is TGTGCCAGCAGCGCCCAGGGGGACACTGAAGCTTTCTTT. It codes for CASSAQGDTEAFF. The whole variable domain, remainder taken from reference TRBV11-3 and TRBJ1-1, is EAGVVQSPRYKIIEKKQPVAFWCNPISGHNTLYWYLQNLGQGPELLIRYENEEAVDDSQLPKDRFSAERLKGVDSTLKIQPAELGDSAVYLCASSAQGDTEAFFGQGTRLTVV.